Presented here are 15 T cell receptor beta chains from one specimen sequenced in a study of blood T cell repertoires in COVID-19. Measured with immunoSEQ multiplex PCR; TCRdb has only the in-frame clones, and not every one. The sample has 200,000 to 300,000 clones; roughly 88% are singletons. Material for sequencing was PBMCs or T cells enriched from blood (not recorded which). The receptor set was obtained from a woman aged 40 to 50 with acute COVID-19.

The J gene is TRBJ2-5, the V gene TRBV5-5; 15 positions agree with TRBD2. V dropped 7 bases and J dropped 5; count of bases not matched to a gene: 12. Germline lookup yields CDR1 SGHKS and CDR2 YYEKEE (reference sequence). This CDR3 contains 17 residues. The CDR3 DNA reads TGTGCCAGCTCCCTGGGGACTAGCGGGAGGAATAGGGAGACCCAGTACTTC. It translates to CASSLGTSGRNRETQYF.

In DNA form, the CDR3 reads TGCAGCGTGGGAAAGGGGTACAACACTGAAGCTTTCTTT. Its translation: CSVGKGYNTEAFF. This chain joins TRBV29-1 and TRBJ1-1; D might be TRBD1 (5 bases). Germline loops: CDR1 SQVTM, CDR2 ANQGSEA. The CDR3 runs to 13 residues. The ends were cut back, 6 bases at V and 2 bases at J, with 13 bases in the middle.

The chain uses TRBV7-2 and TRBJ1-6; a possible D gene is TRBD1 (6 bases). Germline assignment: CDR1 SGHTA and CDR2 FQGNSA. This CDR3 spans 14 amino acids. V was clipped by 3 bases and J by 9 bases, with 12 bases between them. CDR3 in amino acids: CASSFQGNSSPLHF. In nucleotides, the CDR3 is TGTGCCAGCAGCTTCCAGGGGAACAGTTCACCCCTCCACTTT.

The chain links TRBV21-1 to TRBJ1-5; the table's D call, TRBD1, was not checked against the DNA. TRBV21-1 is recorded as a pseudogene. CDR3 length: 13 residues. The CDR3 sequence: CATWTGGNQPQHF. The CDR3 bases are TGTGCCACCTGGACAGGGGGCAATCAGCCCCAGCATTTT.

This chain uses TRBV10-3 with TRBJ2-7; D might be TRBD2 (5 bases). Trimming shortened V by 4 bases and J by 0 bases, and 10 bases separated the two germline ends. Germline loops: CDR1 ENHRY, CDR2 SYGVKD. This CDR3 spans 14 amino acids. This chain's CDR3 is CAISAAGRSYEQYV. The CDR3 coding sequence is TGTGCCATCAGTGCTGCGGGCCGCTCCTACGAGCAGTACGTC.

J is TRBJ1-3 and V is TRBV30; possible D gene TRBD1, 6 bases. CDR3 size: 13 residues. The germline V and J ends were trimmed by 5 bases and 3 bases, with 11 bases remaining between them. Germline V gives CDR1 GTSNPN, CDR2 SVGIG (reference sequence). The CDR3 DNA sequence: TGTGCCTGGGGACAGTCTTTTGGAAACACCATATATTTT. Translation: CAWGQSFGNTIYF. Together with reference TRBV30 and TRBJ1-3, the CDR3 gives the full variable domain: SQTIHQWPATLVQPVGSPLSLECTVEGTSNPNLYWYRQAAGRGLQLLFYSVGIGQISSEVPQNLSASRPQDRQFILSSKKLLLSDSGFYLCAWGQSFGNTIYFGEGSWLTVV.

The V gene is TRBV19, the J gene TRBJ2-3; weak D call: TRBD1 (5 bases). This CDR3 region has 17 residues. The germline V and J ends were trimmed by 1 base and 5 bases, with 19 bases remaining between them. Germline-derived CDR1 and CDR2 are LNHDA and SQIVND (reference sequence). CDR3 sequence (DNA): TGTGCCAGTAGTATAGGGGAATGGGGCAGTGTTCTAGATACGCAGTATTTT. This translates into CASSIGEWGSVLDTQYF. Based on the CDR3 plus reference TRBV19 and TRBJ2-3, the full variable domain is DGGITQSPKYLFRKEGQNVTLSCEQNLNHDAMYWYRQDPGQGLRLIYYSQIVNDFQKGDIAEGYSVSREKKESFPLTVTSAQKNPTAFYLCASSIGEWGSVLDTQYFGPGTRLTVL.

V usage is TRBV6-5 and J usage is TRBJ1-6; D not resolved. Germline lookup yields CDR1 MNHEY and CDR2 SVGAGI. V was pared by 2 bases and J by 9 bases, with 14 bases between. The CDR3 contains 15 residues. CDR3 DNA: TGTGCCAGCAGTTACGGGTCGGGGTTTGGTTCACCCCTCCACTTT. Translation gives CASSYGSGFGSPLHF.

The chain has TRBV4-1 and TRBJ1-2; D is ambiguous. The length of the CDR3 is 17 residues. V lost 4 bases and J 1 base, leaving 19 bases between the germline ends. Germline lookup yields CDR1 MGHRA and CDR2 YSYEKL. Here the CDR3 DNA reads TGCGCCAGCAGCCCCTCACACGGGCAGGACTTTAACTATGGCTACACCTTC. Amino acid sequence: CASSPSHGQDFNYGYTF.

V usage is TRBV4-1 and J usage is TRBJ2-4, with D possibly being TRBD1 (6 bases). The V gene lost 4 bases and the J gene lost 14 bases, with 24 bases spanning the gap. CDR1 and CDR2 (germline): MGHRA, YSYEKL. CDR3 size: 15 residues. The CDR3 reads CASSPIPPGTKNEYF. Written as DNA, the CDR3 is TGCGCCAGCAGCCCGATACCCCCCGGGACAAAAAATGAGTACTTC.

This chain joins TRBV11-2 and TRBJ1-5, with TRBD1 matching 9 bases. The V gene's germline CDR1 is SGHAT and CDR2 FQNNGV. V lost 5 bases to trimming and J lost 5 bases; unmatched junction nucleotides: 10. The CDR3 runs to 16 residues. CDR3 nucleotide sequence: TGTGCCAGCAGCCTGGAGGGACAGGGAAGACATCAGCCCCAGCATTTT. Its translation: CASSLEGQGRHQPQHF.

V and J are TRBV28 and TRBJ1-6; 7 bases align to TRBD1. Germline V lookup: CDR1 MDHEN, CDR2 SYDVKM. V dropped 4 bases and J dropped 9; count of bases not matched to a gene: 9. This CDR3 region has 15 residues. The CDR3 reads CASSSTGSIGSPLHF. CDR3 bases: TGTGCCAGCAGTTCGACAGGGAGTATAGGTTCACCCCTCCACTTT.

The chain couples TRBV27 to TRBJ1-2; 8 bases align to TRBD1. There are 16 residues in the CDR3. CDR1 MNHEY and CDR2 SMNVEV come from the germline V gene (reference sequence). V gave up 4 bases and J gave up 8 bases; unmatched junction bases: 15. The DNA for the CDR3 is TGTGCCAGCAGTTCCCCAGGACAGGGAGTTACGGCCGGCTACACCTTC. Translating gives CASSSPGQGVTAGYTF.

This clone appeared once. The genes are TRBV7-9 and TRBJ1-2; maybe TRBD1 (5 bases). Per germline, CDR1 SEHNR and CDR2 FQNEAQ (reference sequence). Between the trimmed V and J ends, which lost 3 bases and 6 bases, there was a span of 11 bases. CDR3 size: 13 residues. The CDR3 sequence is CASSFPGLDGYTF. Written as DNA, the CDR3 is TGTGCCAGCAGCTTCCCAGGGTTGGATGGCTACACCTTC.

The V and J genes are TRBV3-1 (or the pseudogene TRBV3-2) and TRBJ1-6; no definite D call. The CDR3 contains 13 residues. The V end was cut by 1 base, the J end by 9 bases, with 7 bases between. Germline V gives CDR1 LGHDT, CDR2 YNNKEL (reference sequence). The CDR3 sequence: CASSQVSRSPLHF. For the CDR3, the DNA is TGTGCCAGCAGCCAAGTATCCCGTTCACCCCTCCACTTT.